This entry describes one TCR beta chain. The CDR3 consists of 14 residues. V lost 2 bases and J 5 bases, leaving 13 bases between the germline ends. The study drew its donors from healthy HIV-negative adults without recent acute infections or vaccinations. All participating donors were Caucasian adults from Nashville, Tennessee. The entry originates in a study of shared clonotypes between healthy human individuals. An assay was performed, and its level was deep. An even split of each subset's genomic DNA across several immunoSEQ plates was performed. Repertoires were generated with immunoSEQ multiplex PCR, while TCRdb's copy carries only in-frame clones and drops some. Among around 1.6 million clones listed, 95% to 99% were seen once.

V usage is TRBV23-1 and J usage is TRBJ2-7, with D tentatively TRBD2 (6 bases). TRBV23-1 is filed as an ORF, its function uncertain. This TCR was sampled from a man younger than 45 in good health. Sample: naive CD4+ T cells sorted from blood. Subset of the sample: CD45RA+ positively selected. This CDR3 reads CASSQGGTSNEQYF. The CDR3 DNA reads as TGCGCCAGCAGTCAAGGCGGGACCTCTAACGAGCAGTACTTC.